The source of this TCR beta chain is a study of T cell responses to AZD1222 COVID-19 vaccine. Broader study findings: Clonal diversity was possibly underestimated, and the donors were mostly white British, with more females. Vaccination with two AZD1222 doses was followed by a rise in Spike-specific TCR breadth and depth. There were vaccine-associated CD4 TCRs across spike, dominant at 160-218 and 743-854.

Method: immunoSEQ multiplex PCR; TCRdb's copy keeps in-frame clones and lacks some. The table records 120,000 to 150,000 clones, about 90% of them present only once. With respect to this clone: As yet, its antigen is unknown.

The CDR3 sequence is 14 residues long. Losses at the gene ends were 4 bases for V and 4 bases for J; bases not matched to a gene: 4. The germline V gene has CDR1 SGDLS and CDR2 YYNGEE. This clonotype originated in an adult in good health. The chain joins TRBV9 to TRBJ2-5, with 10 bases aligning to TRBD1. This material consisted of peripheral blood, taken on day 0 of AZD1222 vaccination. The CDR3 region is CASSMTGGAETQYF. In nucleotides, the CDR3 is TGTGCCAGCAGCATGACAGGGGGCGCAGAGACCCAGTACTTC.